A selection of T cell receptor beta chains follows, all from one sample in a study of shared clonotypes between healthy human individuals. The repertoire was sequenced with immunoSEQ multiplex PCR; TCRdb's copy has only in-frame clones and lacks some. The data contain some 1.5 million clones, around 95% of them singletons. The source material was naive CD4+ T cells sorted from blood. These receptors all stem from a young man in good health. Both conserved end residues are part of each CDR3.

v_call cdr3_aa
TRBV4-1 CASSPRAGTRSNEQFF
TRBV4-3 CASSQDPTAGANVLTF
TRBV19 CASSRTGGLIYEQYF
TRBV29-1 CSVCSGRAPRNEQFF
TRBV7-2 CASSQSSGQSNYGYTF
TRBV6-6 CATTFTRGYNQPQHF
TRBV27 CASSLALGPTYGYTF
TRBV19 CASSTRQGGGTDTQYF
TRBV7-9 CASAGDANTGELFF
TRBV27 CASSFTSHMNTEAFF
TRBV6-5 CASSYSILTGPQHF
TRBV28 CASQLWQGDDQPQHF
TRBV4-2 CASSQDKLRPLHNEQFF
TRBV15 CATSLINFKDETQYF
TRBV28 CASSLVSGNTIYF
TRBV19 CASSIWGRAATGELFF
TRBV10-3 CAISEQSPGLEQETQYF
TRBV30 CAWESSRGRPNGKLFF
TRBV7-6 CASSLAQGPADNEQFF
TRBV5-4 CASSLDWTEQYF
TRBV19 CASSAAPGQGASAFF
TRBV5-4 CASSVNDSGYTF
TRBV9 CASSVWTSGSTGELFF
TRBV6-1 CASSEVIPYEQYF
TRBV29-1 CSVGPGQTQYF
TRBV19 CASSIPGRDNQPQHF
TRBV4-3 CASSQAIKGAGNTIYF
TRBV29-1 CSVDTGLDIQYF
TRBV6-1 CASSSGYSGYTF
TRBV15 CATSRGASGAINTEAFF
TRBV28 CASSPPTGAYDWEQYF
TRBV9 CASSVGDRRTTDTQYF
TRBV6-1 CASSDRGGAFGGIKGNTIYF
TRBV28 CASSFGTGFQYF
TRBV5-1 CASSIGPYEQYF
TRBV5-8 CASSPGRNYGYTF
TRBV29-1 CSAGRDPQAYGYTF
TRBV6-5 CASTDGPNQPQHF
TRBV27 CASSSPARRVSSYNEQFF
TRBV4-3 CASSLGTSGSEEQFF
TRBV18 CASSPRAPSYEQYF
TRBV5-1 CASSFLVGQGAKLPDNEQFF
TRBV7-9 CASSHSFGTDTQYF
TRBV5-4 CASSFASTGELFF
TRBV6-5 CASSKAGGNNEQFF
TRBV29-1 CSVNSGTYEQYF
TRBV4-1 CASSQEGRAVLDTQYF
TRBV28 CASSFRVGRFF
TRBV5-1 CASSLDLVTGYTF
TRBV25-1 CASSESTGAKTDTQYF
TRBV2 CASSDVRPDEQYF
TRBV12-5 CASGLVLSSGSPNTGELFF
TRBV9 CASSAPKDGTSNYGYTF
TRBV5-8 CASSLGQSSTDTQYF
TRBV10-2 CASKGTTNTGELFF
TRBV5-1 CASSFSLAVNTGELFF
TRBV18 CASSPGSQETQYF
TRBV4-3 CASSQEGSSYEQYF
TRBV18 CASSPLGQGSTDTQYF